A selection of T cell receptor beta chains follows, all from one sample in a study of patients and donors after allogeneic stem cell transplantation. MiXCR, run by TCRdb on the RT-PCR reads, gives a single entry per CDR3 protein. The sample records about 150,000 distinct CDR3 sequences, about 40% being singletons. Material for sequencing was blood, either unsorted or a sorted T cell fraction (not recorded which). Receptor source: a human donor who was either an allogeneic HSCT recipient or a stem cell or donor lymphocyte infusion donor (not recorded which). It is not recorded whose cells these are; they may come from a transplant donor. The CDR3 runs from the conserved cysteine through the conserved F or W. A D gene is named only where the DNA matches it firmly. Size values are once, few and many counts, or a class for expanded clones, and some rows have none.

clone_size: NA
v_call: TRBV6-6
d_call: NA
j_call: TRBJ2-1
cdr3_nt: TGTGCCAGCAGTCAATTGCAGAACTCCAAATACAATGAGCAGTTCTTC
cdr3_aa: CASSQLQNSKYNEQFF

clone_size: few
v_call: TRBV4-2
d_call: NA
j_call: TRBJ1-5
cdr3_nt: TGTGCCAGCAGCCAAGAGGTGGCGGTGGACAATCAGCCCCAGCATTTT
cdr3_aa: CASSQEVAVDNQPQHF

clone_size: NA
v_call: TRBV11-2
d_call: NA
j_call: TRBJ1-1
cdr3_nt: TGTGCCAGCAGCCCGCCCCTGGGGCTTACTGAAGCTTTCTTT
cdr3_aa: CASSPPLGLTEAFF

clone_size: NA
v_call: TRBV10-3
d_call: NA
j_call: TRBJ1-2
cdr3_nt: TGTGCCATCAGTGAGTCGGTTTCCAACTATGGCTACACCTTC
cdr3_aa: CAISESVSNYGYTF

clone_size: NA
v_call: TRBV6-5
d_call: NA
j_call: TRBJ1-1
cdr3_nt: TGTGCCAGCAGTTACAATGGGGAGGGGAGCACTGAAGCTTTCTTT
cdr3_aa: CASSYNGEGSTEAFF

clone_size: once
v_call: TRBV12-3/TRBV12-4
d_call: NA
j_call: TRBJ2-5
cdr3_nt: TGTGCCAGCAGTATGGTAGAGACCCAGTACTTC
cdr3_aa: CASSMVETQYF

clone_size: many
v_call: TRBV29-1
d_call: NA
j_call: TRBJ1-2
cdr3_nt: TGCAGCGTTGAGACAGGCTATGGCTACACCTTC
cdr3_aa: CSVETGYGYTF

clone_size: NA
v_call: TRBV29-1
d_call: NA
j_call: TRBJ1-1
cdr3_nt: TGCAGCTTTGACCGGACACCGGAAGCTTTCTTT
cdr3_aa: CSFDRTPEAFF

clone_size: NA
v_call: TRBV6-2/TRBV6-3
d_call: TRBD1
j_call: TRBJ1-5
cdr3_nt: TGTGCCAGCAGTTTCCGGGACAGGGGGCCTGGTCAGCCCCAGCATTTT
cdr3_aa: CASSFRDRGPGQPQHF

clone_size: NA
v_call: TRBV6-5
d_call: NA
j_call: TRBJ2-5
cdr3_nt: TGTGCCAGCAGTTACTCGTCAGGGTTAGAGACCCAGTACTTC
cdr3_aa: CASSYSSGLETQYF

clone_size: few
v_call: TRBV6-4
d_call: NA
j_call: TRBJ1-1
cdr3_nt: TGTGCCAGCACCACACGGGAGGCGGGGAACACTGAAGCTTTCTTT
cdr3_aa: CASTTREAGNTEAFF

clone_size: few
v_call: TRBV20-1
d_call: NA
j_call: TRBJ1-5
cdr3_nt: TGCAGTGCTACCGACCCGTGGGGTGATGGCAATCAGCCCCAGCATTTT
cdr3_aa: CSATDPWGDGNQPQHF

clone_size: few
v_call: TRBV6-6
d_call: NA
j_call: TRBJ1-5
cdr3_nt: TGTGCCAGCAGTCGACCCCGCGGGAAGGATCATCAGCCCCAGCATTTT
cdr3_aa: CASSRPRGKDHQPQHF

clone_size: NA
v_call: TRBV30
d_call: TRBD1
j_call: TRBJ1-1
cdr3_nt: TGTGCCTGGGAACAGGGGTGGGTCACTGAAGCTTTCTTT
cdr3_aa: CAWEQGWVTEAFF

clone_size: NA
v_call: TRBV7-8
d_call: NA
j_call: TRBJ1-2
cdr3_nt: TGTGCCAGCAGCCCTGACAGACCTAACTATGGCTACACCTTC
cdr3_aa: CASSPDRPNYGYTF

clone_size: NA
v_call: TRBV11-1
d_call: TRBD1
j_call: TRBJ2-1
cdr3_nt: TGTGCCAGCAGCGTCCAGGGGGTGGGCTACAATGAGCAGTTCTTC
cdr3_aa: CASSVQGVGYNEQFF

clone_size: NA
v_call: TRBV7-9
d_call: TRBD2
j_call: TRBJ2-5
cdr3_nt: TGTGCCAGCAGCTTACCTGGACTAGCGTGGGAGACCCAGTACTTC
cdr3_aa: CASSLPGLAWETQYF

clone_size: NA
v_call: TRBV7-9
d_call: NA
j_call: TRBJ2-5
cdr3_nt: TGTGCCAGCAGCCCTCATCGGACAGAAACAGAGACCCAGTACTTC
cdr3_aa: CASSPHRTETETQYF

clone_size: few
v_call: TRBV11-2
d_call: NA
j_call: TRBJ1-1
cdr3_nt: TGTGCCAGCAGCTATACGACACTCCCGAACACTGAAGCTTTCTTT
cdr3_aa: CASSYTTLPNTEAFF

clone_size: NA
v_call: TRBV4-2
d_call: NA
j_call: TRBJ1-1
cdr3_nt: TGTGCCAGCAGCCAAGGGGGATTGCTCGAAGCTTTCTTT
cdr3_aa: CASSQGGLLEAFF

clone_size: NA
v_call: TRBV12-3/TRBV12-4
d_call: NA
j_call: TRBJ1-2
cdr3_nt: TGTGCCAGCGGACCCTTCCTTGGCTACACCTTC
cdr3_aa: CASGPFLGYTF

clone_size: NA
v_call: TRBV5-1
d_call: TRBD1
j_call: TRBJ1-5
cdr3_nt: TGCGCCAGCAGCGTCGGACAGGACAATCAGCCCCAGCATTTT
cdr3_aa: CASSVGQDNQPQHF

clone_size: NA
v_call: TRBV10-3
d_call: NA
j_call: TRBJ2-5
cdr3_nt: TGTGCCATCAGTGAGTACAGGCAAGAGACCCAGTACTTC
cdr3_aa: CAISEYRQETQYF

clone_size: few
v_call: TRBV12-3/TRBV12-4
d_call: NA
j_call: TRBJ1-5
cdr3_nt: TGTGCCAGCAGCCTAAATACACGTCCCTCTCTCGGCAATCAGCCCCAGCATTTT
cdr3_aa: CASSLNTRPSLGNQPQHF

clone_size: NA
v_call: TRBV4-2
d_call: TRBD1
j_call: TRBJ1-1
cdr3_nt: TGTGCCAGCAGCCAACCAGGACAGGGGAACACTGAAGCTTTCTTT
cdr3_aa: CASSQPGQGNTEAFF

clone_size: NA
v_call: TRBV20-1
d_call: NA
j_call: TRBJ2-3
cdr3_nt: TGCAGTGCTAGCCCCATTCCGAGGGGGACAGATACGCAGTATTTT
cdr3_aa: CSASPIPRGTDTQYF

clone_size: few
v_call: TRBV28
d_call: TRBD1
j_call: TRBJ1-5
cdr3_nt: TGTGCCAGCGGGTTGACAGGGAGGAGCAATCAGCCCCAGCATTTT
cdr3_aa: CASGLTGRSNQPQHF

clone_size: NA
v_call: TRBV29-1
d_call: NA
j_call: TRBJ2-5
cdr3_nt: TGCAGCGTTGAGTGGAGAGAGACCCAGTACTTC
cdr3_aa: CSVEWRETQYF

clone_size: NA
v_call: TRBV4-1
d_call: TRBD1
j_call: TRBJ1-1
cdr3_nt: TGCGCCAGCAGCCACCAACAGGGGATGAACACTGAAGCTTTCTTT
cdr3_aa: CASSHQQGMNTEAFF

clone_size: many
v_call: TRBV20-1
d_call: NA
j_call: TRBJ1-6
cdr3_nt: TGCAGTGCTAGATGGGGGGGGGCCTATAATTCACCCCTCCACTTT
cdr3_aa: CSARWGGAYNSPLHF